These T cell receptor beta chains were read from a single sample in a study of shared clonotypes between healthy human individuals. Libraries were prepared by immunoSEQ multiplex PCR; TCRdb keeps only in-frame clonotypes and omits some of them. The table includes around 100,000 clones, about 63% detected once. Sequences were obtained from memory CD8+ T cells sorted from blood. Source of these receptors: a woman aged 25 to 39 in good health. CDR3s include the opening cysteine and the closing phenylalanine or tryptophan. A D gene is named only where the DNA matches it firmly. A clone size is listed for some rows: how often the clone was seen (once, few, many), or a class if it is expanded.

J gene,V gene,clone size,D gene,CDR3 protein,CDR3 DNA
TRBJ2-7,TRBV21-1,NA,NA,CASRKDRGPQDEQYF,TGTGCCAGCAGGAAGGACAGGGGGCCGCAGGACGAGCAGTACTTC
TRBJ1-1,TRBV7-8,NA,NA,CASSLRSGTQPITEAFF,TGTGCCAGCAGCTTACGTTCAGGGACTCAGCCTATAACTGAAGCTTTCTTT
TRBJ2-4,TRBV27,NA,TRBD2,CASSFGSGRNIQYF,TGTGCCAGCAGTTTTGGTAGCGGGAGGAACATTCAGTACTTC
TRBJ2-7,TRBV11-2,NA,NA,CASSYLDSFSYEQYF,TGTGCCAGCAGCTATTTGGACAGTTTCTCCTACGAGCAGTACTTC
TRBJ2-5,TRBV6-1,few,NA,CASSEALAETQYF,TGTGCCAGCAGTGAAGCTTTGGCGGAGACCCAGTACTTC
TRBJ1-2,TRBV5-5,NA,TRBD1,CASSLELPGQGYGYTF,TGTGCCAGCAGCTTGGAGCTTCCGGGACAGGGGTACGGCTACACCTTC
TRBJ2-2,TRBV6-1,NA,TRBD2,CASTKAGGGTGELFF,TGTGCCAGCACCAAAGCGGGAGGAGGCACCGGGGAGCTGTTTTTT
TRBJ2-7,TRBV29-1,NA,TRBD2,CSVEDGGLAGYEQYF,TGCAGCGTTGAAGATGGGGGACTAGCGGGCTACGAGCAGTACTTC
TRBJ2-7,TRBV2,NA,NA,CASRGSKRQYF,TGTGCCAGCAGAGGTTCCAAAAGGCAGTACTTC
TRBJ2-5,TRBV18,NA,TRBD2,CASTGPVAGAFTGYETQYF,TGTGCCAGCACAGGACCTGTAGCGGGAGCCTTTACGGGTTATGAGACCCAGTACTTC
TRBJ2-7,TRBV13,NA,NA,CASSLGRTFYEQYF,TGTGCCAGCAGCTTAGGCCGAACTTTTTACGAGCAGTACTTC
TRBJ1-1,TRBV5-1,NA,NA,CASSLQGPGDTEAFF,TGCGCCAGCAGCCTACAGGGCCCTGGAGACACTGAAGCTTTCTTT
TRBJ2-7,TRBV6-6,NA,TRBD1,CASSYGDRGREQYF,TGTGCCAGCAGTTACGGGGACAGGGGTCGAGAGCAGTACTTC
TRBJ2-2,TRBV9,once,TRBD2,CASSLTSGYNTGELFF,TGTGCCAGCAGCCTGACTAGCGGCTACAACACCGGGGAGCTGTTTTTT
TRBJ2-7,TRBV15,NA,TRBD1,CATSIGQGESDEQYF,TGTGCCACCAGCATCGGACAGGGGGAATCGGACGAGCAGTACTTC
TRBJ2-2,TRBV5-1,once,NA,CASSLRGSETGELFF,TGCGCCAGCAGCTTACGAGGGAGTGAGACCGGGGAGCTGTTTTTT
TRBJ2-7,TRBV14,NA,NA,CASSPGLYEQYF,TGTGCCAGCAGCCCGGGGCTCTACGAGCAGTACTTC
TRBJ2-7,TRBV28,few,TRBD2,CASSSREGLSEQYF,TGTGCCAGCAGTTCGCGGGAGGGCCTTAGCGAGCAGTACTTC
TRBJ1-2,TRBV28,NA,NA,CASSSLSERQGPYGYTF,TGTGCCAGCAGTTCCCTGAGTGAACGGCAGGGACCCTATGGCTACACCTTC
TRBJ2-1,TRBV11-2,NA,NA,CASSLESGVGYNEQFF,TGTGCCAGCAGCTTAGAGTCGGGAGTAGGCTACAATGAGCAGTTCTTC
TRBJ2-5,TRBV13,NA,TRBD2,CASSLGILAGAKETQYF,TGTGCCAGCAGCTTAGGAATTCTAGCGGGAGCCAAAGAGACCCAGTACTTC
TRBJ2-5,TRBV13,few,NA,CASSLAALKQETQYF,TGTGCCAGCAGCTTAGCCGCGTTGAAACAAGAGACCCAGTACTTC
TRBJ2-5,TRBV6-4,few,TRBD2,CASSPSGTSGEETQYF,TGTGCCAGCAGCCCATCCGGGACTAGCGGAGAAGAGACCCAGTACTTC
TRBJ1-1,TRBV25-1,NA,NA,CASSDPDSHTEAFF,TGTGCCAGCAGTGACCCCGACAGCCACACTGAAGCTTTCTTT
TRBJ1-1,TRBV19,few,TRBD1,CASSFRDRMNTEAFF,TGTGCCAGTAGTTTCCGGGACAGAATGAACACTGAAGCTTTCTTT
TRBJ2-3,TRBV27,NA,NA,CASSFTISTDTQYF,TGTGCCAGCAGTTTCACGATTAGCACAGATACGCAGTATTTT
TRBJ2-2,TRBV28,NA,TRBD2,CASSSLPGLASSGELFF,TGTGCCAGCAGTTCGCTCCCGGGACTAGCTTCCTCCGGGGAGCTGTTTTTT
TRBJ2-1,TRBV30,few,NA,CAWSVSGGEQFF,TGTGCCTGGAGTGTTTCCGGGGGTGAGCAGTTCTTC
TRBJ2-1,TRBV11-3,NA,NA,CASSFGPSENEQFF,TGTGCCAGCAGCTTTGGGCCCTCTGAGAATGAGCAGTTCTTC
TRBJ1-1,TRBV6-6,many,NA,CASSQGMGEAFF,TGTGCCAGCAGTCAGGGGATGGGTGAAGCTTTCTTT
TRBJ2-3,TRBV28,NA,NA,CASSANTGARAPDTQYF,TGTGCCAGCAGTGCGAATACCGGGGCCAGGGCCCCCGATACGCAGTATTTT
TRBJ1-1,TRBV28,few,TRBD1,CASSFNPSGGDTEAFF,TGTGCCAGCAGTTTCAATCCATCAGGGGGTGACACTGAAGCTTTCTTT
TRBJ1-1,TRBV6-4,NA,NA,CASSESMNTEAFF,TGTGCCAGCAGTGAATCCATGAACACTGAAGCTTTCTTT
TRBJ2-7,TRBV28,many,NA,CASSLFGGPTSSYEQYF,TGTGCCAGCAGTTTATTTGGTGGGCCTACTAGCTCCTACGAGCAGTACTTC
TRBJ2-7,TRBV7-8,NA,TRBD1,CASSPRQGGAYEQYF,TGTGCCAGCAGCCCTCGACAGGGGGGAGCCTACGAGCAGTACTTC
TRBJ1-5,TRBV27,few,NA,CASSLSRNQPQHF,TGTGCCAGCAGTTTATCCAGAAATCAGCCCCAGCATTTT
TRBJ2-7,TRBV11-2,once,TRBD1,CASSLTDRVNYEQYF,TGTGCCAGCAGCTTAACCGACAGGGTGAATTACGAGCAGTACTTC
TRBJ2-7,TRBV5-5,NA,NA,CASSMAGSGVEQYF,TGTGCCAGCAGTATGGCGGGGAGTGGGGTCGAGCAGTACTTC
TRBJ1-2,TRBV20-1,NA,NA,CSVEGPYGYTF,TGCAGTGTTGAGGGCCCGTATGGCTACACCTTC
TRBJ2-3,TRBV6-4,NA,TRBD2,CASSDGGSGADTQYF,TGTGCCAGCAGTGACGGCGGGAGCGGCGCAGATACGCAGTATTTT
TRBJ1-4,TRBV9,many,TRBD1,CASSLGETGGEKLFF,TGTGCCAGCAGCCTAGGAGAGACAGGGGGGGAAAAACTGTTTTTT
TRBJ2-3,TRBV28,NA,TRBD1,CASSPRDRGPGDTQYF,TGTGCCAGCAGTCCCCGGGACAGGGGGCCGGGAGATACGCAGTATTTT
TRBJ2-1,TRBV4-2,NA,TRBD2,CASSQKSGAGYNEQFF,TGTGCCAGCAGCCAAAAGAGCGGGGCGGGATACAATGAGCAGTTCTTC
TRBJ1-1,TRBV2,NA,NA,CASSEDWTVRGDTEAFF,TGTGCCAGCAGTGAAGATTGGACAGTGAGGGGGGACACTGAAGCTTTCTTT
TRBJ2-5,TRBV11-2,NA,NA,CASSPRPGLQETQYF,TGTGCCAGCAGCCCGCGACCGGGGCTCCAGGAGACCCAGTACTTC
TRBJ1-3,TRBV28,many,NA,CASSSVTMDSGNTIYF,TGTGCCAGCAGTTCGGTGACGATGGACTCTGGAAACACCATATATTTT
TRBJ2-7,TRBV2,many,NA,CASSRLGEQYF,TGTGCCAGCAGTCGACTGGGGGAGCAGTACTTC
TRBJ2-5,TRBV2,NA,NA,CASSEAWQGLRNPETQYF,TGTGCCAGCAGTGAAGCGTGGCAGGGGCTACGGAACCCAGAGACCCAGTACTTC
TRBJ1-1,TRBV5-6,NA,NA,CASSYQGPTEAFF,TGTGCCAGCAGCTATCAGGGACCTACTGAAGCTTTCTTT
TRBJ1-4,TRBV5-1,NA,NA,CASSKTGLGKLFF,TGCGCCAGCAGCAAAACAGGGTTGGGAAAACTGTTTTTT
TRBJ1-3,TRBV11-2,NA,NA,CASSNSIGNTIYF,TGTGCCAGCAGCAACTCAATCGGAAACACCATATATTTT
TRBJ2-7,TRBV5-1,NA,TRBD2,CASSLGSAGGSYEQYF,TGCGCCAGCAGCTTGGGATCTGCTGGCGGGAGCTACGAGCAGTACTTC
TRBJ2-7,TRBV6-5,NA,TRBD1,CASSYSVPDRGNEQYF,TGTGCCAGCAGTTACTCCGTCCCGGACAGGGGCAACGAGCAGTACTTC
TRBJ2-7,TRBV27,NA,TRBD1,CASSTTGGGGEQYF,TGTGCCAGCAGCACAACAGGGGGCGGGGGCGAGCAGTACTTC
TRBJ2-7,TRBV6-1,NA,NA,CASRGQTSSYEQYF,TGTGCCAGCAGAGGACAGACGAGCTCCTACGAGCAGTACTTC